This passage covers 23 T cell receptor beta chains from one sample sequenced in a study of T cell responses to AZD1222 COVID-19 vaccine. The data were produced by immunoSEQ multiplex PCR, yet TCRdb's version contains in-frame clones alone and is incomplete. Among over 65,000 clones listed, 85% to 90% were seen once. Sequencing used peripheral blood, obtained on day 0 of AZD1222 vaccination. Receptors were obtained from an adult in good health.

The chain is built from TRBV11-2 and TRBJ1-4; D is unresolved. CDR1 and CDR2 (germline): SGHAT, FQNNGV. The CDR3 loop spans 14 amino acids. V was pared by 3 bases and J by 4 bases, with 9 bases between. In DNA form, the CDR3 reads TGTGCCAGCAGCTTCCTTCAAGTTAATGAAAAACTGTTTTTT. It codes for CASSFLQVNEKLFF.

This sequence joins TRBV11-3 and TRBJ1-1; D is ambiguous. Germline assignment: CDR1 SGHNT and CDR2 YENEEA. CDR3 length: 15 residues. Trimming stripped 2 bases from V and 0 bases from J, with 10 bases between. Written as DNA, the CDR3 is TGTGCCAGCAGCTTAAATAACAGAGTGAACACTGAAGCTTTCTTT. This translates into CASSLNNRVNTEAFF.

J is TRBJ1-5 and V is TRBV5-6, with 8 bases identical to TRBD1. The V gene end was trimmed by 4 bases and the J gene end by 6 bases; junction bases not matched to a gene: 15. The CDR3 length is 17 residues. CDR1 is SGHDT and CDR2 is YYEEEE in the germline V gene. The CDR3 DNA reads as TGTGCCAGCAGCCCCTGGCTCGGGACAGGTCGTTTTCAGCCCCAGCATTTT. Residues: CASSPWLGTGRFQPQHF.

This chain connects TRBV5-1 to TRBJ1-1; a possible D gene is TRBD1 (5 bases). The CDR3 has 15 amino acids. V lost 2 bases, J lost 1 base, and 12 bases lay in between. Germline V gene data show CDR1 as SGHRS and CDR2 as YFSETQ. The CDR3 DNA sequence: TGCGCCAGCAGCTTTGGGGGAGTAAGGAACACTGAAGCTTTCTTT. This codes for CASSFGGVRNTEAFF. The full variable domain, its missing parts supplied by reference TRBV5-1 and TRBJ1-1, is KAGVTQTPRYLIKTRGQQVTLSCSPISGHRSVSWYQQTPGQGLQFLFEYFSETQRNKGNFPGRFSGRQFSNSRSEMNVSTLELGDSALYLCASSFGGVRNTEAFFGQGTRLTVV.

V is TRBV5-1 and J is TRBJ1-1; 7 nucleotides align to TRBD1. The germline V gene has CDR1 SGHRS and CDR2 YFSETQ. The CDR3 consists of 15 residues. V lost 4 bases, J lost 4 bases, and 10 bases stayed unmatched. The CDR3 DNA reads TGCGCCAGCAGCCCAGGCGCGACAGGGTTCACTGAAGCTTTCTTT. It is translated as CASSPGATGFTEAFF. The whole variable domain, remainder taken from reference TRBV5-1 and TRBJ1-1, is KAGVTQTPRYLIKTRGQQVTLSCSPISGHRSVSWYQQTPGQGLQFLFEYFSETQRNKGNFPGRFSGRQFSNSRSEMNVSTLELGDSALYLCASSPGATGFTEAFFGQGTRLTVV.

V and J are TRBV4-2 and TRBJ2-7, with no clear D. Trimming removed 0 bases from V and 6 bases from J, with 9 bases in between. The CDR3 contains 13 residues. CDR1 LGHNA and CDR2 YNFKEQ come from the germline V gene. The chain's CDR3 is CASSQDLAPEQYF. CDR3 coding DNA: TGTGCCAGCAGCCAAGATTTAGCCCCCGAGCAGTACTTC.

The rearrangement uses TRBV12-3 or TRBV12-4 and TRBJ1-2; no clear D. CDR3 length equals 11 residues. Deletions cut 5 bases from V and 1 base from J, with 2 bases between. This CDR3 is CASSLNYGYTF. The CDR3 DNA is TGTGCCAGCAGTCTTAACTATGGCTACACCTTC.

The V gene is TRBV27, the J gene TRBJ1-2; no definite D call. V was trimmed by 3 bases and J by 5 bases, leaving 19 bases between them. From germline, CDR1 is MNHEY and CDR2 SMNVEV (reference sequence). The length of the CDR3 is 16 residues. The CDR3 here is CASSLRGGLWDYGYTF. The CDR3 region has the DNA TGTGCCAGCAGTTTGAGAGGTGGACTATGGGATTATGGCTACACCTTC.

The rearrangement links TRBV6-5 to TRBJ2-5, with a tentative D call TRBD2 (7 bases). With 1 base removed from V and 2 bases from J, the gap between germline ends came to 11 bases. Germline-derived CDR1 and CDR2 are MNHEY and SVGAGI. This CDR3 spans 15 amino acids. The DNA of the CDR3 is TGTGCCAGCAGTTACTTGGGGGGGCCACAAGAGACCCAGTACTTC. It translates to CASSYLGGPQETQYF.

This clone was counted between two and nine times. The chain carries TRBV6-5 and TRBJ2-7; D is perhaps TRBD2 (5 bases). The CDR3 consists of 14 residues. The ends were cut back, 4 bases at V and 5 bases at J, with 15 bases in the middle. Germline loops: CDR1 MNHEY, CDR2 SVGAGI. As DNA, the CDR3 is TGTGCCAGCAGTTCTAAAGGAGGTCCTAACGAGCAGTACTTC. The encoded protein is CASSSKGGPNEQYF.

The chain couples TRBV9 to TRBJ2-1; the D call may be TRBD1 or TRBD2 (5 bases each). V was shortened by 4 bases and J by 11 bases, with 25 bases between the two germline ends. CDR3 length equals 16 residues. Germline CDR1 SGDLS, CDR2 YYNGEE. The CDR3 DNA reads as TGTGCCAGCAGCACTCCCTGGGGGTCCCAGTCGAGACAGCAGTTCTTC. This translates into CASSTPWGSQSRQQFF.

The CDR3 coding sequence is TGTGCCAGCAGCCTGATTTCCGGGGGGATTCAGCCCCAGCATTTT. It translates to CASSLISGGIQPQHF. This chain joins TRBV7-6 and TRBJ1-5; possible D gene TRBD1, 5 bases. With 5 bases removed from V and 6 bases from J, the gap between germline ends came to 17 bases. From germline, CDR1 is SGHVS and CDR2 FNYEAQ. CDR3 length: 15 residues.

The chain combines TRBV5-1 with TRBJ1-2; a possible D gene is TRBD1 (6 bases). Germline V gene lookup returns CDR1 SGHRS and CDR2 YFSETQ. The CDR3 length is 12 residues. V lost 8 bases and J lost 2, with 10 bases in between. CDR3 region: CASRTENYGYTF. The CDR3 DNA follows: TGCGCCAGTAGGACAGAGAACTATGGCTACACCTTC.

The rearrangement links TRBV20-1 to TRBJ1-1; D perhaps matches TRBD1 (5 bases). Trimming shortened V by 5 bases and J by 8 bases, and 9 bases separated the two germline ends. The CDR3 extends over 10 amino acids. CDR1 and CDR2 from the germline V gene are DFQATT and SNEGSKA (reference sequence). CDR3 in amino acids: CSAWGSEAFF. The CDR3 DNA reads as TGCAGTGCTTGGGGGAGCGAAGCTTTCTTT.

This clone was counted only a few times. The chain uses TRBV6-1 and TRBJ1-2, with D maybe TRBD1 (5 bases). CDR3 length: 18 residues. V lost 1 base and J 2 bases, leaving 20 bases between the germline ends. Per the germline V gene, CDR1 is MNHNS and CDR2 is SASEGT. The DNA of the CDR3 is TGTGCCAGCAGTGAAGTTATAAAGGGGAGGATATGGAACTATGGCTACACCTTC. It yields the protein CASSEVIKGRIWNYGYTF.

The V call is TRBV18, the J call TRBJ1-1; D possibly corresponds to TRBD1 (5 bases). The CDR3 has 14 residues. V dropped 6 bases and J dropped 0 bases, with 11 bases sitting between them. Germline values: CDR1 KGHSH, CDR2 LQKENI. The CDR3 loop reads CASSIQEMNTEAFF. CDR3 coding DNA: TGTGCCAGCTCTATACAGGAAATGAACACTGAAGCTTTCTTT.

V usage is TRBV2 and J usage is TRBJ1-5; D is perhaps TRBD1 (5 bases). V lost 8 bases and J 3 bases, leaving 8 bases between the germline ends. CDR1 is SNHLY, CDR2 FYNNEI, per germline. There are 12 residues in the CDR3. The CDR3 DNA reads TGTGCCAGCGGGGGGGTCAATCAGCCCCAGCATTTT. Its protein is CASGGVNQPQHF.

The chain is built from TRBV11-2 and TRBJ2-7; 9 bases fit TRBD2. The CDR3 extends over 12 amino acids. CDR1 and CDR2 (germline): SGHAT, FQNNGV. Losses at the gene ends were 5 bases for V and 7 bases for J; bases not matched to a gene: 3. This CDR3 is CASSPAGGEQYF. DNA of the CDR3: TGTGCCAGCAGCCCCGCGGGAGGGGAGCAGTACTTC.

This clone was detected a few times. The chain has TRBV19 and TRBJ2-7; 10 bases fit TRBD1. This CDR3 spans 14 amino acids. CDR1 LNHDA and CDR2 SQIVND come from the germline V gene (reference sequence). The V and J ends lost 5 bases and 3 bases, in that order; junction bases with no gene match: 4. CDR3 nucleotides: TGTGCCAGTAGTCCCCGGACAGGGGGCTACGAGCAGTACTTC. This codes for CASSPRTGGYEQYF.

This clone appeared a single time. This rearrangement joins TRBV5-1 to TRBJ1-4; D not resolved. With 7 bases removed from V and 1 base from J, the gap between germline ends came to 11 bases. The CDR3 covers 14 residues. Looked up from germline, CDR1 is SGHRS and CDR2 is YFSETQ. This CDR3 reads CASSPTETNEKLFF. Written as DNA, the CDR3 is TGCGCCAGCTCCCCAACTGAAACTAATGAAAAACTGTTTTTT.

The chain joins TRBV7-9 to TRBJ2-3; D may be TRBD1 (5 bases). V was shortened by 1 base and J by 2 bases, with 10 bases between the two germline ends. This CDR3 has 15 residues. Germline CDR1 reads SEHNR; CDR2 reads FQNEAQ (reference sequence). CDR3 region: CASSLGQGLTDTQYF. CDR3 coding DNA: TGTGCCAGCAGCTTAGGTCAGGGTCTCACAGATACGCAGTATTTT.

The J gene is TRBJ2-6, the V gene TRBV7-9, with D perhaps TRBD2 (6 bases). This CDR3 is 16 amino acids long. CDR1 is SEHNR, CDR2 FQNEAQ, per germline (reference sequence). Trimming removed 1 base from V and 2 bases from J, with 9 bases in between. The CDR3 DNA follows: TGTGCCAGCAGCTTAGGGGGAGGAACTGGGGCCAACGTCCTGACTTTC. It translates to CASSLGGGTGANVLTF.

This chain uses TRBV15 with TRBJ2-5, with 7 bases matching TRBD1. J lost 5 bases, V lost 1 base, and 16 bases had no gene match. This CDR3 is 18 amino acids long. In germline, CDR1 is LNHNV, CDR2 YYDKDF (reference sequence). The CDR3 DNA is TGTGCCACCAGCAGAGGCCCCCCGGTAGGGGGCGGTAAGGAGACCCAGTACTTC. Protein product: CATSRGPPVGGGKETQYF.